What follows describes a single T cell receptor (beta chain). This sample was taken from a study of blood T cell repertoires in COVID-19. For the study at large: Samples taken during acute and convalescent COVID-19 were collected in the United States, Italy and Spain.

The CDR3 has 15 amino acids. Losses at the gene ends were 0 bases for V and 5 bases for J; bases not matched to a gene: 4. CDR1 is MNHEY and CDR2 is SVGAGI in the germline V gene. Everyone who took part was 18 to 89 years old, and they came from 24 US areas. Clinical history reported by participants formed the basis on which cohorts were assigned. As processed by the authors: Amplified reference gene primers provided the basis for estimating nucleated cell counts. Sequencing used immunoSEQ multiplex PCR; TCRdb keeps in-frame clones, though not all of them. V, J and clone size were drawn from that table, and D and trimming were deduced from the DNA. The table has approximately 180,000 clones, about 88% seen once.

The chain employs TRBV6-5 and TRBJ1-1; TRBD1 agrees at 9 bases. The source of this sequence is a woman in her forties with acute COVID-19. The sample taken for sequencing was PBMCs or T cells enriched from blood (not recorded which). The CDR3 reads CASSYSRTGDTEAFF. The CDR3 coding sequence is TGTGCCAGCAGTTACTCCCGGACAGGGGATACTGAAGCTTTCTTT.